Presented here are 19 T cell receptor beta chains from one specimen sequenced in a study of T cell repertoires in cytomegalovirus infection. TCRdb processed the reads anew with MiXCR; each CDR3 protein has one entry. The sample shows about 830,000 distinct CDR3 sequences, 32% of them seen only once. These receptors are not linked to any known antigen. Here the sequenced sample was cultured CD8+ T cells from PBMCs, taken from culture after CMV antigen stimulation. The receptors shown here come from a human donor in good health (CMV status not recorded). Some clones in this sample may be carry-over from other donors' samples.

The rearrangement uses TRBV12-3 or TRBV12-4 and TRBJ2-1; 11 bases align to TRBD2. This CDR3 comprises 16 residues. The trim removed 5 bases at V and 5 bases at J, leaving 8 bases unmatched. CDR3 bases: TGTGCCAGCAGTCGCGGGCCTAGCGGGGGGAACAATGAGCAGTTCTTC. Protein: CASSRGPSGGNNEQFF.

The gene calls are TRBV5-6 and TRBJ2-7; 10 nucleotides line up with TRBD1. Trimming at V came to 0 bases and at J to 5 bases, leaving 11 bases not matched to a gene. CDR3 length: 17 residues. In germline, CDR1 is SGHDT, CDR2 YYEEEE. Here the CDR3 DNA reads TGTGCCAGCAGCTTGGGAAGGGACAGGGGACTTGTGGACGAGCAGTACTTC. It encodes CASSLGRDRGLVDEQYF.

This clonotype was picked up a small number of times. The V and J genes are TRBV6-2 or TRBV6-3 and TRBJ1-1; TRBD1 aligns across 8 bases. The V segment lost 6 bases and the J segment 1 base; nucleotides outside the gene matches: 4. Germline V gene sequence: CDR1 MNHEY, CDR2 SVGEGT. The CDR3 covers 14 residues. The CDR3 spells CASRTGGWNTEAFF. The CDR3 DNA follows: TGTGCCAGCAGAACAGGGGGTTGGAACACTGAAGCTTTCTTT.

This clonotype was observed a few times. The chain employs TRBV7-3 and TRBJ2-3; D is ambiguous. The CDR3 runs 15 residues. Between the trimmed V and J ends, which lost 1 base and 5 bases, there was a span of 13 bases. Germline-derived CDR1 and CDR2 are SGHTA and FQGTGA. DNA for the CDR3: TGTGCCAGCAGCTTAAATCCCCGCCCGAAAGATACGCAGTATTTT. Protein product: CASSLNPRPKDTQYF. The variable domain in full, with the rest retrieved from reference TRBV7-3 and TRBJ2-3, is GAGVSQTPSNKVTEKGKYVELRCDPISGHTALYWYRQSLGQGPEFLIYFQGTGAADDSGLPNDRFFAVRPEGSVSTLKIQRTERGDSAVYLCASSLNPRPKDTQYFGPGTRLTVL.

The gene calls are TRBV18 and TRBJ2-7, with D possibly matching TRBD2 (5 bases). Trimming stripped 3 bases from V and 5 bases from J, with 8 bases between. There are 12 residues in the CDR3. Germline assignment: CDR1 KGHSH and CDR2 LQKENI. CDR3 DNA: TGTGCCAGCTCACCGCCCGGGGACGAGCAGTACTTC. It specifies CASSPPGDEQYF.

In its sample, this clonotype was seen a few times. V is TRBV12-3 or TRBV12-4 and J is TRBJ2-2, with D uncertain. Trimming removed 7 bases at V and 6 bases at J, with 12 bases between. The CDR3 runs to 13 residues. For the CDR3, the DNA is TGTGCCAGCAACATGAGGCGGTCCGGGGAGCTGTTTTTT. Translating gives CASNMRRSGELFF.

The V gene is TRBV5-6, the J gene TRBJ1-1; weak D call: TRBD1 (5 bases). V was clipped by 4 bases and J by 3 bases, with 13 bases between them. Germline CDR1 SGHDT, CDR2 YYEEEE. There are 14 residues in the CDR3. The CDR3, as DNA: TGTGCCAGCAGCCCGGGGACCGACGACACTGAAGCTTTCTTT. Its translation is CASSPGTDDTEAFF.

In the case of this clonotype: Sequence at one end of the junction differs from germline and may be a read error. The CDR3 nucleotides read TGTGCCAGCGCGGGCGGTCTCACAGATGCGCAGTATTTT. This encodes CASAGGLTDAQYF. The chain uses TRBV19 and TRBJ2-3, with a weak D call TRBD2 (5 bases). The CDR3 is 13 residues long. CDR1 and CDR2 (germline): LNHDA, SQIVND (reference sequence). The entire variable domain, with the rest obtained from reference TRBV19 and TRBJ2-3, is as follows: DGGITQSPKYLFRKEGQNVTLSCEQNLNHDAMYWYRQDPGQGLRLIYYSQIVNDFQKGDIAEGYSVSREKKESFPLTVTSAQKNPTAFYLCASAGGLTDAQYFGPGTRLTVL.

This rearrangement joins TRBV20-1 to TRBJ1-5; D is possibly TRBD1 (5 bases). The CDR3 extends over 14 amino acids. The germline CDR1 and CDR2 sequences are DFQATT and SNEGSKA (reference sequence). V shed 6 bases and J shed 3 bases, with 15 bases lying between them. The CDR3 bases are TGCAGTGCCAACGCAGGGATGCCCAATCAGCCCCAGCATTTT. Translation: CSANAGMPNQPQHF.

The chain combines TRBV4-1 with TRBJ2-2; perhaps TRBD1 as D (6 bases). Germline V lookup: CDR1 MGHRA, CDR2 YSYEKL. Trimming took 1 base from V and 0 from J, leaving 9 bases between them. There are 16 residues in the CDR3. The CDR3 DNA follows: TGCGCCAGCAGCCAAGTACAGGGAGCGAACACCGGGGAGCTGTTTTTT. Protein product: CASSQVQGANTGELFF.

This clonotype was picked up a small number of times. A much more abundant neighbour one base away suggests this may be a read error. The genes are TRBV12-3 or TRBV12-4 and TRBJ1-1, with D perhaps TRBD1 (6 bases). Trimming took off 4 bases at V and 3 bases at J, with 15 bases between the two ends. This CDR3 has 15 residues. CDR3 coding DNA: TGTGCCAGCAGTTATTCGACAGGCGGAGACACTGAAGCTTTCTTT. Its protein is CASSYSTGGDTEAFF.

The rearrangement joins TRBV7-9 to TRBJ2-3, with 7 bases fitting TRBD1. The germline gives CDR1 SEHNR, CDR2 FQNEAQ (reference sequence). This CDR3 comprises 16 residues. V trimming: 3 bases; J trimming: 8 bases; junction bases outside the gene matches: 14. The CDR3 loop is CASSFTGEARGFTQYF. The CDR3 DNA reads TGTGCCAGCAGCTTTACAGGGGAAGCCCGCGGATTTACGCAGTATTTT.

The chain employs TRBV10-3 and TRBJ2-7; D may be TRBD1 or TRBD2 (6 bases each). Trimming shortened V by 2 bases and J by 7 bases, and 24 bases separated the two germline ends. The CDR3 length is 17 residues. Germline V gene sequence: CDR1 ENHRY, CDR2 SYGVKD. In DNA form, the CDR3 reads TGTGCCATCAGTGAGATGTCTAGCGAGCCCCCCAGGGGTGAGCAGTACTTC. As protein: CAISEMSSEPPRGEQYF.

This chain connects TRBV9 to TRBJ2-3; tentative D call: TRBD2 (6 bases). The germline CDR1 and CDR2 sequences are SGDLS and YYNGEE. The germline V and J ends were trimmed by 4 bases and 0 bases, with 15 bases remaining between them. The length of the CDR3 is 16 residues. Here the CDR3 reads CASSNLAETSTDTQYF. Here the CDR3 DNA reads TGTGCCAGCAGCAACTTAGCGGAGACTAGCACAGATACGCAGTATTTT.

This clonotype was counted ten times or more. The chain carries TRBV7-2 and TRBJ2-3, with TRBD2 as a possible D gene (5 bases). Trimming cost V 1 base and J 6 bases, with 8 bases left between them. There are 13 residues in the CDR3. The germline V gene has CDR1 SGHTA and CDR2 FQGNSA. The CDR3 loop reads CASSLEEEDTQYF. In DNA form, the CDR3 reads TGTGCCAGCAGCTTAGAGGAGGAGGATACGCAGTATTTT.

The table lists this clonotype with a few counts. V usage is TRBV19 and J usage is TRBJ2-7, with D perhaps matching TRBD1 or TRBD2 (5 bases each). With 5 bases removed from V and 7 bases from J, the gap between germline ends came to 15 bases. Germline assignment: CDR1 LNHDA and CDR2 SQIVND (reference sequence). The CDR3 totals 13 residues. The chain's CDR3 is CASSSDSWTEQYF. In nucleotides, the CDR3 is TGTGCCAGTAGTTCAGACAGCTGGACTGAGCAGTACTTC. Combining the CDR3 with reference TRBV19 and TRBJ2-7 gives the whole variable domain DGGITQSPKYLFRKEGQNVTLSCEQNLNHDAMYWYRQDPGQGLRLIYYSQIVNDFQKGDIAEGYSVSREKKESFPLTVTSAQKNPTAFYLCASSSDSWTEQYFGPGTRLTVT.

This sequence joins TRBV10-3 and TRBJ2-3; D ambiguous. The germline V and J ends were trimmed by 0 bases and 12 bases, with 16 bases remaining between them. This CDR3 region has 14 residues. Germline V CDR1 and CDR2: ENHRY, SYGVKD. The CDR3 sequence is CAISESLNSHSQYF. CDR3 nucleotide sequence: TGTGCCATCAGTGAGTCACTAAACAGTCACTCTCAGTATTTT.

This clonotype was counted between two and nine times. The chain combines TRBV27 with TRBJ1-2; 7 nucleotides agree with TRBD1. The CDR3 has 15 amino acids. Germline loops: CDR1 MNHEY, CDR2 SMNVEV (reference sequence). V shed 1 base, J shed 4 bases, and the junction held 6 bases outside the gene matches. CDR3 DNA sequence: TGTGCCAGCAGTTTATTTGGGGGGGACAGCTATGGCTACACCTTC. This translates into CASSLFGGDSYGYTF.

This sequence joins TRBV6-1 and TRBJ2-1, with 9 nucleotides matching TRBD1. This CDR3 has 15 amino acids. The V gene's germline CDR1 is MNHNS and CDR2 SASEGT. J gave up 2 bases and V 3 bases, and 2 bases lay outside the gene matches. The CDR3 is CASSDRDRAYNEQFF. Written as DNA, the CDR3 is TGTGCCAGCAGTGACCGGGACAGGGCCTACAATGAGCAGTTCTTC.